This record concerns one T cell receptor (beta chain) sequence. Genomic DNA provided the template from which TCR beta VDJ and CDR3 profiles were obtained. TCRdb itself ran the reads through MiXCR, one entry per CDR3 protein. The repertoire includes about 160,000 distinct CDR3 sequences, 71% of them detected once, and 40% to 60% sits in the top ten. The sample is drawn from a study of CD8+CD57+ T cells in acquired aplastic anemia. Study at large: Sorted CD4+ and CD8+ cells yielded DNA averaging around 3.2 ug.

It was patients with CD8+CD57+ cell expansion by flow cytometry who were chosen for sequencing. Blood sampling was performed on the patients, and none of them had received therapy by then. Trimming took 0 bases from V and 5 from J, leaving 16 bases between them. The CDR3 loop spans 16 amino acids. This receptor was taken from a human donor with aplastic anemia. The sample taken for sequencing was sorted CD4+, CD8+, or CD8+CD57+ T cells (not recorded which) from PBMCs. This rearrangement joins TRBV12-3 or TRBV12-4 to TRBJ2-5, with D perhaps being TRBD1 or TRBD2 (6 bases each). The CDR3 is CASSLAQEGEAETQYF. The CDR3 nucleotides are TGTGCCAGCAGTTTAGCGCAGGAGGGGGAAGCGGAGACCCAGTACTTC.